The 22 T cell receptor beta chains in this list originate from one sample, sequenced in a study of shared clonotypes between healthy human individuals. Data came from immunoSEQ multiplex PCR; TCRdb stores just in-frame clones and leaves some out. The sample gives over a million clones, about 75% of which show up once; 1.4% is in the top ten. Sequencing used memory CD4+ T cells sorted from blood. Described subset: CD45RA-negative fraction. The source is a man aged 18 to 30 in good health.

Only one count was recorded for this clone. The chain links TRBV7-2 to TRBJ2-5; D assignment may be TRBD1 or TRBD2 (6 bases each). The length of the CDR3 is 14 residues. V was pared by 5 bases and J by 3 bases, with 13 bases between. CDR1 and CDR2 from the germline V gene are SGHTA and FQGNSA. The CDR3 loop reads CASSADRTKETQYF. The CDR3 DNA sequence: TGTGCCAGCAGCGCTGACAGGACTAAAGAGACCCAGTACTTC.

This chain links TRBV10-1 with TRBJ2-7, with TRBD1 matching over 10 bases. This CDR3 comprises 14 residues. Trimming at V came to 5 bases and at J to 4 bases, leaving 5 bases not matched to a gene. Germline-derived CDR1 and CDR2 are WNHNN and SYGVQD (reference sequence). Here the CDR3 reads CASSRDRGPYEQYF. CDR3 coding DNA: TGCGCCAGCAGTAGGGACAGGGGCCCGTACGAGCAGTACTTC.

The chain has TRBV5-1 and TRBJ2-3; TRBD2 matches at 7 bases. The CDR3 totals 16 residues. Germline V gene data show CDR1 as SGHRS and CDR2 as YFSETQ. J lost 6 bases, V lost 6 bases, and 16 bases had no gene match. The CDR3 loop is CASNVWGGPTLDTQYF. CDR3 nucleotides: TGCGCCAGCAACGTCTGGGGGGGTCCCACTTTGGATACGCAGTATTTT.

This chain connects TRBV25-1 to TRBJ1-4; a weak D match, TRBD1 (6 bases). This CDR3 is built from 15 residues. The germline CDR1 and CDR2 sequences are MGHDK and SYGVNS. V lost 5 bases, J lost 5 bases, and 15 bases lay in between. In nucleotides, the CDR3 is TGTGCCAGCAGTATACCCAGGGGCCTAAATGAAAAACTGTTTTTT. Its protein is CASSIPRGLNEKLFF.

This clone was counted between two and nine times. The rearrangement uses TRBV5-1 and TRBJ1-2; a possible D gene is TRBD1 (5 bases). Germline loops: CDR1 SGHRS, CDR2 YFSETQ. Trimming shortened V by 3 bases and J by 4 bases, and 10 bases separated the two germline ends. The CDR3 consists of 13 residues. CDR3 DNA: TGCGCCAGCAGCTCGGGGGACGCCTATGGCTACACCTTC. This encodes CASSSGDAYGYTF. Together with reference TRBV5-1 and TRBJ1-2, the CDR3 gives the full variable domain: KAGVTQTPRYLIKTRGQQVTLSCSPISGHRSVSWYQQTPGQGLQFLFEYFSETQRNKGNFPGRFSGRQFSNSRSEMNVSTLELGDSALYLCASSSGDAYGYTFGSGTRLTVV.

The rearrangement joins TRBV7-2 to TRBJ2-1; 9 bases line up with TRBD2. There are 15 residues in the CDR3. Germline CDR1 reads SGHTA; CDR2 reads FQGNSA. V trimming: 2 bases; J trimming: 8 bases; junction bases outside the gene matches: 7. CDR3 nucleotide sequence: TGTGCCAGCAGCTTAATCGGAGGGACTAGCTATGAGCAGTTCTTC. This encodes CASSLIGGTSYEQFF.

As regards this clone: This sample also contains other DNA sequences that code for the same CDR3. CDR3: CASSEQSYEQYF. The CDR3, as DNA: TGTGCCAGCAGTGAACAGAGCTACGAGCAGTACTTC. V and J are TRBV2 and TRBJ2-7; D not resolved. The CDR3 has 12 amino acids. The V and J ends lost 2 bases and 3 bases respectively, with 5 bases between them. Per the germline V gene, CDR1 is SNHLY and CDR2 is FYNNEI.

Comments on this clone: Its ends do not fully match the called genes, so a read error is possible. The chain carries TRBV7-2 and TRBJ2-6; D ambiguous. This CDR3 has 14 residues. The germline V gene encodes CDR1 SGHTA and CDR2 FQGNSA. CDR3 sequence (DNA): TGTGCCAGCCGTTTAGGCTCTGGAGCCAACGTCCTGACTTTC. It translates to CASRLGSGANVLTF.

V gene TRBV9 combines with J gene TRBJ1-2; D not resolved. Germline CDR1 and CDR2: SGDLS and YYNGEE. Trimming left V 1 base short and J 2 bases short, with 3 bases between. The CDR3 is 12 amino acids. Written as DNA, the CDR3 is TGTGCCAGCAGCGTAAGCAACTATGGCTACACCTTC. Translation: CASSVSNYGYTF.

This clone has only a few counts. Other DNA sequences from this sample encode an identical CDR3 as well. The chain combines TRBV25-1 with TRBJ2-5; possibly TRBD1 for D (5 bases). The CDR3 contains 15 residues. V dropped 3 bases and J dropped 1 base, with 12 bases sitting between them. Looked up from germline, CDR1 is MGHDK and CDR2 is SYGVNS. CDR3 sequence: CASSEVTAFQETQYF. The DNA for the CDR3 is TGTGCCAGCAGTGAGGTGACAGCCTTCCAAGAGACCCAGTACTTC.

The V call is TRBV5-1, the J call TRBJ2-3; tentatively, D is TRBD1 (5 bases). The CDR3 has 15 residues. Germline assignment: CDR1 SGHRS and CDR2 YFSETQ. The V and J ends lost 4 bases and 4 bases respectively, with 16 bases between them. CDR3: CASSASPGFADTQYF. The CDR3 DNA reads TGCGCCAGCAGCGCCAGCCCAGGGTTCGCAGATACGCAGTATTTT.

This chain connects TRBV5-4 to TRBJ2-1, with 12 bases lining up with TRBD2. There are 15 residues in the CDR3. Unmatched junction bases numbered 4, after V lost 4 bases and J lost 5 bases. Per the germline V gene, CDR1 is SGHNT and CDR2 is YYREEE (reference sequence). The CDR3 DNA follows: TGTGCCAGCAGCCTACTAGCGGGAGGTAACAATGAGCAGTTCTTC. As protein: CASSLLAGGNNEQFF.

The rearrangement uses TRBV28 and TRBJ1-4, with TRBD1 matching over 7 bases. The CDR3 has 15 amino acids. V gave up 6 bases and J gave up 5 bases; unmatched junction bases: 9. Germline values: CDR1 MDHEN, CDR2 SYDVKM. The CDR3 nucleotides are TGTGCCAGCAGCCCAGGGGGTCTGAAGAATGAAAAACTGTTTTTT. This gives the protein CASSPGGLKNEKLFF. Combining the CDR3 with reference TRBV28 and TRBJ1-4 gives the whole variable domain DVKVTQSSRYLVKRTGEKVFLECVQDMDHENMFWYRQDPGLGLRLIYFSYDVKMKEKGDIPEGYSVSREKKERFSLILESASTNQTSMYLCASSPGGLKNEKLFFGSGTQLSVL.

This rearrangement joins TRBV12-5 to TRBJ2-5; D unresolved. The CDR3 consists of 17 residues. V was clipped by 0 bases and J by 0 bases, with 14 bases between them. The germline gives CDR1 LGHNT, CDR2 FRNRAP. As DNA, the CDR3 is TGTGCTAGTGGTTTGGTACTGGGCCAACGCAACCAAGAGACCCAGTACTTC. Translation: CASGLVLGQRNQETQYF.

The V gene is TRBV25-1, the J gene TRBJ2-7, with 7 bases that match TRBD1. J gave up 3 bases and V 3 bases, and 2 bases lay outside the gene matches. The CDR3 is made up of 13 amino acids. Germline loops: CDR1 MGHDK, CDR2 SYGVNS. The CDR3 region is CASSDGTVYEQYF. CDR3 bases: TGTGCCAGCAGTGATGGGACAGTCTACGAGCAGTACTTC.

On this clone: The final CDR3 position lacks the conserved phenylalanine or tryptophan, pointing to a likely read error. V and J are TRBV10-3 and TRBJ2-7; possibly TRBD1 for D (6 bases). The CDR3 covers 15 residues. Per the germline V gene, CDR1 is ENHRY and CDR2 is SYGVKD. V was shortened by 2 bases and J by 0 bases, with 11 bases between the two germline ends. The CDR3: CAISETTQGSYEQYL. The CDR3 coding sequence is TGTGCCATCAGTGAGACTACACAGGGCTCCTACGAGCAGTACCTC.

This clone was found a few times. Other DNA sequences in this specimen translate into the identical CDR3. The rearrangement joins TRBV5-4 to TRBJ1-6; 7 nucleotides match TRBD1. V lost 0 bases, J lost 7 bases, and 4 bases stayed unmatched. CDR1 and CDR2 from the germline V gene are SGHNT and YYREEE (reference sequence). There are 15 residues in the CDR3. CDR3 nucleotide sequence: TGTGCCAGCAGCTTGGCCGACAGGGACAATTCACCCCTCCACTTT. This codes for CASSLADRDNSPLHF.

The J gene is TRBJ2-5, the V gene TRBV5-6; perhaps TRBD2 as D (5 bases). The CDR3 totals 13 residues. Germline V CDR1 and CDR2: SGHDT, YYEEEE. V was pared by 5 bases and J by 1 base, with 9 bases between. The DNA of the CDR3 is TGTGCCAGCAGGCCTCGGGGCCAAGAGACCCAGTACTTC. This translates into CASRPRGQETQYF.

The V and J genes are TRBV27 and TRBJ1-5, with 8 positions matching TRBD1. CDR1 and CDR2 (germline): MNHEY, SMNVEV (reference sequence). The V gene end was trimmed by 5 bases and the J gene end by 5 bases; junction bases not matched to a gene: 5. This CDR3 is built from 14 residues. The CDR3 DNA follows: TGTGCCAGCAGTCTGGACAGGGCCCATCAGCCCCAGCATTTT. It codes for CASSLDRAHQPQHF.

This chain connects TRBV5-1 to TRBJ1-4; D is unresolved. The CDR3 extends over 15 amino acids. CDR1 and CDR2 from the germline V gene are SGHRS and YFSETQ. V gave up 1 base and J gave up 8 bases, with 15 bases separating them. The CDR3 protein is CASSLNLSPREKLFF. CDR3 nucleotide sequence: TGCGCCAGCAGCTTGAATTTGTCCCCCCGGGAAAAACTGTTTTTT.

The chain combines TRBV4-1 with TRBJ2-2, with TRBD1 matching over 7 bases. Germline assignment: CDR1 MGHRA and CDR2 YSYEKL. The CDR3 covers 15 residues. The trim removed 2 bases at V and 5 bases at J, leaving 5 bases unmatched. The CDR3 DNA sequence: TGCGCCAGCAGCCAACAGGGACAGACAACCGGGGAGCTGTTTTTT. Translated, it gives CASSQQGQTTGELFF.

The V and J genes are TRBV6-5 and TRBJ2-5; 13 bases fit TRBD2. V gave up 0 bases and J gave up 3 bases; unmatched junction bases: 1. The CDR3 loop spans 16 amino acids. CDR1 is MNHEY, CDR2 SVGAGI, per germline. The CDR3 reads CASSYSGLAGKETQYF. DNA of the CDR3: TGTGCCAGCAGTTACTCGGGACTAGCGGGGAAAGAGACCCAGTACTTC.